The text below deals with one T cell receptor (beta chain). Time point specified: pre-sensitization, week 0. Treatment denoted: therapeutic diphenylcyclopropenone sensitization with weekly scalp DPC. This sample is drawn from a study of human T cells and chemical hapten exposure. At the level of the study: Subjects had 2% DPC placed on about 2 cm by about 2 cm of upper inner arm skin for sensitization. Throughout a study of roughly 25 weeks, patients underwent weekly scalp administration of diphenylcyclopropenone doses.

Trimming cost V 4 bases and J 1 base; bases outside gene matches: 7. The CDR3 spans 15 residues. CDR1 SGHRS and CDR2 YFSETQ come from the germline V gene. The library tagged each cDNA molecule with unique molecular identifiers. One entry per CDR3 protein, called by TCRdb with MiXCR from the RACE reads. The repertoire holds about 270,000 distinct CDR3 sequences, around 7.3% seen once, with around 1.2% in the top ten. The sequence was collected from a man younger than 30 with alopecia areata. Some clones in this sample may be carry-over from other donors' samples. The V call is TRBV5-1, the J call TRBJ1-1; TRBD1 matches at 7 bases. The sample here was whole blood, taken in connection with sensitization to the hapten diphenylcyclopropenone (DPC). CDR3 DNA: TGCGCCAGCAGCCTTGTGACAGGGACGAACACTGAAGCTTTCTTT. Translating it yields CASSLVTGTNTEAFF.